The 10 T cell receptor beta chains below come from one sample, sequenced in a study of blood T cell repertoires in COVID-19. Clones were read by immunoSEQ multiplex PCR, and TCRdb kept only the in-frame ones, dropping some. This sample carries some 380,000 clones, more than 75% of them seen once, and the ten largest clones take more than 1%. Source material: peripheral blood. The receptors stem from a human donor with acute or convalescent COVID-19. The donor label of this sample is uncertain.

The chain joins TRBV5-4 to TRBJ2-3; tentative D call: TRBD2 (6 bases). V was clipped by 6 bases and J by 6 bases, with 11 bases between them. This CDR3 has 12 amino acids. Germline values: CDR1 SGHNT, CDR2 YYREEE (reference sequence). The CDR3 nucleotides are TGTGCCAGCACCCTAAGCGGGGATACGCAGTATTTT. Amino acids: CASTLSGDTQYF.

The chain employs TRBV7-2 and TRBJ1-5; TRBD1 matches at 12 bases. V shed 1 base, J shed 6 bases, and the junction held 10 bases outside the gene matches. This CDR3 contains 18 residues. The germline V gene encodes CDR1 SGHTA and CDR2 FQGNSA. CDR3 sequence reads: CASSLVGLGTGGGQPQHF. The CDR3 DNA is TGTGCCAGCAGCTTAGTGGGGCTTGGGACAGGGGGCGGTCAGCCCCAGCATTTT. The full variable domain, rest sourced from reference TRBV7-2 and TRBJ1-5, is GAGVSQSPSNKVTEKGKDVELRCDPISGHTALYWYRQSLGQGLEFLIYFQGNSAPDKSGLPSDRFSAERTGGSVSTLTIQRTQQEDSAVYLCASSLVGLGTGGGQPQHFGDGTRLSIL.

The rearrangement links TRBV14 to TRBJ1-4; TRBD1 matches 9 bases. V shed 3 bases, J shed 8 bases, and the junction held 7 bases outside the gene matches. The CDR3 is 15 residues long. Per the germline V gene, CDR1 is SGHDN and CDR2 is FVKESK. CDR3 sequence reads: CASSQENRGQEKLFF. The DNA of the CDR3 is TGTGCCAGCAGCCAGGAAAACAGGGGGCAAGAAAAACTGTTTTTT.

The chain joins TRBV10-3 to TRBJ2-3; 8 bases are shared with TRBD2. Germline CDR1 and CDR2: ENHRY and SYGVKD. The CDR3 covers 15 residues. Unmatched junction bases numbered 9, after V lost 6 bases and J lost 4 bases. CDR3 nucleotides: TGTGCCATCAGCCCCGGGACTAGTGGCGCAGATACGCAGTATTTT. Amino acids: CAISPGTSGADTQYF.

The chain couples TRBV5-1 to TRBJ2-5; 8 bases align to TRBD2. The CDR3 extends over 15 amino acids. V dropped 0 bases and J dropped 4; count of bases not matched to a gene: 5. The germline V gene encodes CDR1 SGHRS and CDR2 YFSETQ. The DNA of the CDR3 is TGCGCCAGCAGCTTGGGCCCAGCGGGAGTAGAGACCCAGTACTTC. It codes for CASSLGPAGVETQYF.

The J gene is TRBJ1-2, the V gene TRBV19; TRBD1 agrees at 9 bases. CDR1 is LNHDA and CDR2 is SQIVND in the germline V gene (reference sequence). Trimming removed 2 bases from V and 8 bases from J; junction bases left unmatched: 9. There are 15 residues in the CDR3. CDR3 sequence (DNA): TGTGCCAGTAGTATACCCGGGACAGGGAGGATAGGCTACACCTTC. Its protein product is CASSIPGTGRIGYTF.

CDR3 protein: CASTRGWAGAGNEQFF. As DNA, the CDR3 is TGTGCCAGCACTAGGGGGTGGGCGGGGGCGGGAAATGAGCAGTTCTTC. The V call is TRBV27, the J call TRBJ2-1, with D maybe TRBD2 (7 bases). The CDR3 sequence is 16 residues long. V lost 7 bases, J lost 7 bases, and 23 bases lay in between. From germline, CDR1 is MNHEY and CDR2 SMNVEV (reference sequence).

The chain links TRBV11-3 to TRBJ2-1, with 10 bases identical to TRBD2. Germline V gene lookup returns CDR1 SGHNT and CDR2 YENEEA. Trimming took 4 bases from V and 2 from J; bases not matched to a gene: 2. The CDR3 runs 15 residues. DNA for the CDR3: TGTGCCAGCAGCTCCGGGACTAGCGCCTACAATGAGCAGTTCTTC. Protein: CASSSGTSAYNEQFF.

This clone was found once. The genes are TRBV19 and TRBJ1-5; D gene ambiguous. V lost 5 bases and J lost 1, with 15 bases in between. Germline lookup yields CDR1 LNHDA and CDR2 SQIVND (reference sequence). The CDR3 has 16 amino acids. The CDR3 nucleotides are TGTGCCAGTAGTTCCGGGGTCTTGGGGAGCAATCAGCCCCAGCATTTT. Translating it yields CASSSGVLGSNQPQHF.

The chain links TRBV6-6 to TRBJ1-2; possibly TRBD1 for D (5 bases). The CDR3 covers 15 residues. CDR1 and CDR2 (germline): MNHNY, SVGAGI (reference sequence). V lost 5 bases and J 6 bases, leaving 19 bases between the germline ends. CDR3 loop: CASSTGTRPWDGYTF. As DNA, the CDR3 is TGTGCCAGCAGTACCGGGACTCGACCTTGGGATGGCTACACCTTC.